This T cell receptor (beta chain) was captured by sequencing in a study of chemoradiotherapy in HPV16-positive cancers (dated by TCRdb to 2021 to 2024). Looking at the study overall: Candidate HPV-specific T-cell clones and common TCR motifs were defined by functional T-cell assays performed on cells from two HPV16-positive patients. Whether T-cell immunity against the HPV oncoproteins E6 and E7 changes during chemoradiotherapy and whether survival is affected by this immunity were examined in the study. TCR repertoires from over 80 patients with HPV-related cancers were then used to track the candidate HPV-specific TCRs and motifs. General conclusions and limits of the study: Expansion of candidate HPV-specific clones and E7-related TCR motifs was observed in the tumor microenvironment during treatment, whereas no such expansion was observed for non-HPV-specific T cells. Improved recurrence-free survival in HPV16-positive patients was associated with expansion of HPV-responsive T cells during chemoradiotherapy. Only two HPV16-positive patients were used to derive the functional definition of HPV-specific T cells, and the survival association was reported for HPV16-positive patients.

Library prep was done by the immunoSEQ multiplex PCR assay. TCRdb re-hosts the immuneACCESS table, in-frame sequences only. Its copies lack some clones; in the studies checked, an unresolved V gene accounts for under half of them, and the cause for the rest is not known. In all, the sample holds approximately 19,000 clones, and about 89% of those were seen once. 2.3% of the sample belongs to the ten largest clones. Concerning this clone itself: There is no known antigen for this receptor. Base qualities are not provided; no much larger clone lies one nucleotide away.

Repertoires were sampled multiple times during chemoradiotherapy, which allowed clonal expansion in the tumor microenvironment to be followed. The CDR3 runs 14 residues from the cysteine to the phenylalanine. Just the 42-base CDR3 DNA is kept, in frame starting at base 1. Looking up the germline V gene (reference sequence) yields CDR1 MNHEY and CDR2 SMNVEV. V sheds 2 bases and J sheds 1 base, leaving 7 bases between their ends. This TCR derives from a human donor with HPV-associated anogenital cancer. The sequence is built from TRBV27 and TRBJ2-3; the D gene assignment is ambiguous. The sample was blood, taken from a patient who underwent chemoradiotherapy. The CDR3 region: CASSLGMGTDTQYF. The DNA sequence is as follows: TGTGCCAGCAGTTTAGGGATGGGCACAGATACGCAGTATTTT.